The 26 T cell receptor beta chains presented below share a single source sample, sequenced in a study of T cells after yellow fever vaccination. Each CDR3 protein is one row after TCRdb ran MiXCR on the 5' RACE reads. The table has 200,000 to 300,000 distinct CDR3 sequences, about 3.5% seen once; the top ten hold under 20%. The sequences come from PBMCs, collected 15 days after the yellow fever booster vaccination. The receptors were sampled from a man aged 18 to 29 who received the YFV17D yellow fever vaccine.

In its sample, this clonotype was seen many times. CDR3 sequence: CASSYGGVYNEQFF. DNA for the CDR3: TGTGCCAGCAGTTACGGGGGGGTATACAATGAGCAGTTCTTC. The chain couples TRBV6-5 to TRBJ2-1; 7 nucleotides line up with TRBD2. CDR1 MNHEY and CDR2 SVGAGI come from the germline V gene. There are 14 residues in the CDR3. After removal of 2 bases from V and 4 bases from J, the junction contained 2 bases not matched to a gene.

This clonotype was observed at least ten times. The chain carries TRBV11-2 and TRBJ2-1; TRBD1 might be the D (5 bases). Trimming stripped 6 bases from V and 9 bases from J, with 15 bases between. The CDR3 is 13 residues long. Germline assignment: CDR1 SGHAT and CDR2 FQNNGV. CDR3: CASSYIREAEQFF. CDR3 DNA: TGTGCCAGCAGTTACATCAGGGAAGCTGAGCAGTTCTTC. Filled out from reference TRBV11-2 and TRBJ2-1, the complete variable domain reads EAGVAQSPRYKIIEKRQSVAFWCNPISGHATLYWYQQILGQGPKLLIQFQNNGVVDDSQLPKDRFSAERLKGVDSTLKIQPAKLEDSAVYLCASSYIREAEQFFGPGTRLTVL.

This clonotype was seen repeatedly, ten times or more. This chain uses TRBV29-1 with TRBJ2-7; either TRBD1 or TRBD2 may fit D (7 bases each). The CDR3 has 13 residues. V lost 3 bases and J lost 7, with 16 bases in between. Germline values: CDR1 SQVTM, CDR2 ANQGSEA. CDR3 loop: CSVDRQGEGEQYF. As DNA, the CDR3 is TGCAGCGTTGACCGGCAGGGGGAGGGTGAGCAGTACTTC.

This clonotype appeared many times. The genes are TRBV27 and TRBJ1-5; 7 bases agree with TRBD1. Germline CDR1 MNHEY, CDR2 SMNVEV (reference sequence). CDR3 size: 16 residues. J gave up 1 base and V 2 bases, and 5 bases lay outside the gene matches. In DNA, the CDR3 is TGTGCCAGCAGTTTAGTTGGGACAGCCAGCAATCAGCCCCAGCATTTT. This gives the protein CASSLVGTASNQPQHF.

This clonotype was counted at least ten times. The chain recombines TRBV6-1 with TRBJ2-1, with TRBD2 matching 7 bases. Germline loops: CDR1 MNHNS, CDR2 SASEGT. V lost 6 bases and J lost 2; bases outside the gene matches: 4. The CDR3 loop spans 14 amino acids. This CDR3 is CASRGGVTYNEQFF. The DNA for the CDR3 is TGTGCCAGCAGGGGAGGGGTTACCTACAATGAGCAGTTCTTC.

This clonotype was seen many times. V is TRBV10-3 and J is TRBJ2-3, with 7 bases aligning to TRBD1. After removal of 9 bases from V and 2 bases from J, the junction contained 20 bases not matched to a gene. The CDR3 runs 18 residues. Germline CDR1 ENHRY, CDR2 SYGVKD. Here the CDR3 reads CAMSTRDSNTHSTDTQYF. As DNA, the CDR3 is TGTGCCATGAGTACCCGGGACAGCAATACTCATTCCACAGATACGCAGTATTTT.

This clonotype was seen many times. The chain is built from TRBV7-2 and TRBJ2-7; no firm D call. With 2 bases removed from V and 2 bases from J, the gap between germline ends came to 7 bases. Germline lookup yields CDR1 SGHTA and CDR2 FQGNSA. This CDR3 has 13 amino acids. CDR3: CASSLYLTYEQYV. The CDR3 DNA reads as TGTGCCAGCAGCTTATATTTGACCTACGAGCAGTACGTC.

This clonotype was recorded at least ten times. This chain links TRBV3-1 with TRBJ2-2, with unresolved D. V lost 1 base and J 0 bases, leaving 15 bases between the germline ends. The CDR3 totals 18 residues. Germline-derived CDR1 and CDR2 are LGHDT and YNNKEL (reference sequence). CDR3 in DNA: TGTGCCAGCAGCCAAGCGATTACGGTGACCGCGAACACCGGGGAGCTGTTTTTT. Its translation is CASSQAITVTANTGELFF.

There are many counts of this clonotype. The chain has TRBV6-5 and TRBJ2-3, with D possibly matching TRBD2 (7 bases). Germline CDR1 is MNHEY and CDR2 is SVGAGI. Trimming took off 8 bases at V and 7 bases at J, with 16 bases between the two ends. The CDR3 totals 13 residues. CDR3 sequence reads: CASEGGGRHTQYF. The CDR3 DNA reads as TGTGCCAGCGAGGGCGGGGGCCGGCATACGCAGTATTTT.

This clonotype was picked up many times. This rearrangement joins TRBV11-2 to TRBJ1-2; 11 nucleotides line up with TRBD1. Per germline, CDR1 SGHAT and CDR2 FQNNGV. The CDR3 totals 18 residues. J gave up 0 bases and V 5 bases, and 11 bases lay outside the gene matches. CDR3 nucleotide sequence: TGTGCCAGCAGCCGGACAGGGGGCCCGAGGCTGACTAACTATGGCTACACCTTC. Protein sequence: CASSRTGGPRLTNYGYTF.

This clonotype came up a few times. V gene TRBV12-3 or TRBV12-4 combines with J gene TRBJ2-2; TRBD2 agrees at 7 bases. The CDR3 has 13 residues. The V gene end was trimmed by 5 bases and the J gene end by 4 bases; junction bases not matched to a gene: 1. The CDR3 DNA follows: TGTGCCAGCAGTCGCGGGAGCACCGGGGAGCTGTTTTTT. This sequence encodes CASSRGSTGELFF.

This clonotype came up many times. The J gene is TRBJ1-1, the V gene TRBV7-9; possible D gene TRBD1, 6 bases. Deletions cut 5 bases from V and 1 base from J, with 11 bases between. The length of the CDR3 is 14 residues. The germline CDR1 and CDR2 sequences are SEHNR and FQNEAQ (reference sequence). The CDR3 protein is CASSRMTGNTEAFF. CDR3 DNA sequence: TGTGCCAGCAGCCGGATGACAGGGAACACTGAAGCTTTCTTT.

The table lists this clonotype with many counts. This chain connects TRBV7-2 to TRBJ2-2, with TRBD2 matching 10 bases. CDR3 length: 15 residues. Germline V CDR1 and CDR2: SGHTA, FQGNSA. With 2 bases clipped from V and 8 bases from J, the junction kept 5 bases outside the gene matches. The CDR3 here is CASSLTASGGGELFF. Written as DNA, the CDR3 is TGTGCCAGCAGCTTAACGGCTAGCGGGGGTGGGGAGCTGTTTTTT. Using reference TRBV7-2 and TRBJ2-2 for the parts outside the CDR3, the full variable domain is GAGVSQSPSNKVTEKGKDVELRCDPISGHTALYWYRQSLGQGLEFLIYFQGNSAPDKSGLPSDRFSAERTGGSVSTLTIQRTQQEDSAVYLCASSLTASGGGELFFGEGSRLTVL.

At least ten counts were recorded for this clonotype. The V and J genes are TRBV10-3 and TRBJ2-3; 8 nucleotides align to TRBD2. The germline V gene has CDR1 ENHRY and CDR2 SYGVKD. V lost 6 bases, J lost 6 bases, and 11 bases stayed unmatched. The CDR3 extends over 15 amino acids. CDR3 coding DNA: TGTGCCATCAGGGACGGTGGAGCGGGAGCGGATACGCAGTATTTT. Protein product: CAIRDGGAGADTQYF.

This clonotype was counted many times. The gene calls are TRBV4-3 and TRBJ1-5; D call uncertain. Trimming left V 0 bases short and J 7 bases short, with 13 bases between. Germline CDR1 reads LGHNA; CDR2 reads YSLEER. This CDR3 contains 15 residues. The CDR3 region has the DNA TGCGCCAGCAGCCAAGACGTGGGTTCGGGGCAGCCCCAGCATTTT. Translation gives CASSQDVGSGQPQHF.

This clonotype was seen repeatedly, ten times or more. The CDR3 nucleotides read TGTGCCAGCAGCCGCTCTCGAGGATATTACAATGAGCAGTTCTTC. Translating gives CASSRSRGYYNEQFF. This sequence joins TRBV6-5 and TRBJ2-1; D remains ambiguous. The germline gives CDR1 MNHEY, CDR2 SVGAGI. The CDR3 totals 15 residues. V was trimmed by 6 bases and J by 4 bases, leaving 16 bases between them.

The sample holds many counts of this clonotype. Relative to the germline gene, one junction end is altered; a read error may explain this. The chain is built from TRBV25-1 and TRBJ1-1; D gene unclear. The germline V gene encodes CDR1 MGHDK and CDR2 SYGVNS. This CDR3 is built from 12 residues. In DNA, the CDR3 is TGTGCCAGCAGGGAATACGGCACTGAAGCTTTCTTT. Its protein is CASREYGTEAFF.

Ten or more counts support this clonotype. The genes are TRBV19 and TRBJ2-7; the match to TRBD1 covers 7 bases. Trimming removed 10 bases from V and 8 bases from J; junction bases left unmatched: 11. The CDR3 loop spans 12 amino acids. The germline V gene has CDR1 LNHDA and CDR2 SQIVND (reference sequence). The CDR3 here is CATSLRQGQQYF. CDR3 DNA: TGTGCCACCTCCCTGAGACAGGGCCAGCAGTACTTC. Filled out from reference TRBV19 and TRBJ2-7, the complete variable domain reads DGGITQSPKYLFRKEGQNVTLSCEQNLNHDAMYWYRQDPGQGLRLIYYSQIVNDFQKGDIAEGYSVSREKKESFPLTVTSAQKNPTAFYLCATSLRQGQQYFGPGTRLTVT.

This clonotype was observed many times. The V and J genes are TRBV6-2 or TRBV6-3 and TRBJ2-7, with 9 nucleotides matching TRBD1. This CDR3 spans 16 amino acids. CDR1 and CDR2 (germline): MNHEY, SVGEGT. J was trimmed by 1 base and V by 5 bases; bases with no gene match: 9. The CDR3 region has the DNA TGTGCCAGCAGTGCGGCCGGGACAGGGATGTCCTACGAGCAGTACGTC. This encodes CASSAAGTGMSYEQYV.

This clonotype was recorded at least ten times. The chain couples TRBV5-6 to TRBJ1-5; D unresolved. V was pared by 3 bases and J by 4 bases, with 14 bases between. The germline V gene has CDR1 SGHDT and CDR2 YYEEEE. This CDR3 region has 15 residues. The CDR3 spells CASSYGKGTNQPQHF. In nucleotides, the CDR3 is TGTGCCAGCAGCTATGGAAAGGGAACTAATCAGCCCCAGCATTTT.

This clonotype was recorded many times. V usage is TRBV27 and J usage is TRBJ1-1, with D unclear. Germline loops: CDR1 MNHEY, CDR2 SMNVEV (reference sequence). V gave up 5 bases and J gave up 0 bases, with 10 bases separating them. This CDR3 is 14 amino acids long. This CDR3 is CASSNGIMNTEAFF. CDR3 nucleotide sequence: TGTGCCAGCAGTAATGGGATAATGAACACTGAAGCTTTCTTT.

This clonotype came up many times. The gene calls are TRBV7-8 and TRBJ1-6, with TRBD1 identical over 7 bases. J gave up 7 bases and V 5 bases, and 8 bases lay outside the gene matches. The CDR3 runs to 15 residues. CDR1 is SGHVS, CDR2 FQNEAQ, per germline. The CDR3 DNA reads TGTGCCAGCAGCGACTATCCGGGACAGAATTCACCCCTCCACTTT. Translated: CASSDYPGQNSPLHF. Full variable domain (missing parts from reference TRBV7-8 and TRBJ1-6): GAGVSQSPRYKVAKRGQDVALRCDPISGHVSLFWYQQALGQGPEFLTYFQNEAQLDKSGLPSDRFFAERPEGSVSTLKIQRTQQEDSAVYLCASSDYPGQNSPLHFGNGTRLTVT.

This clonotype was observed many times. The V gene is TRBV25-1, the J gene TRBJ2-3; tentatively, D is TRBD1 (6 bases). The CDR3 runs to 19 residues. The germline V gene has CDR1 MGHDK and CDR2 SYGVNS. V gave up 2 bases and J gave up 0 bases, with 21 bases separating them. CDR3 nucleotides: TGTGCCAGCAGTGAAGAATTTACCGGGACACCTGTTAGCACAGATACGCAGTATTTT. Translated, it gives CASSEEFTGTPVSTDTQYF.

At least ten counts were recorded for this clonotype. The chain carries TRBV7-2 and TRBJ2-1; D is unresolved. The CDR3 contains 15 residues. Germline loops: CDR1 SGHTA, CDR2 FQGNSA. V was clipped by 3 bases and J by 7 bases, with 16 bases between them. The CDR3 DNA reads TGTGCCAGCAGCTTTTATGTCGAAGCTCGAAATGAGCAGTTCTTC. It yields the protein CASSFYVEARNEQFF. The full variable domain, rest sourced from reference TRBV7-2 and TRBJ2-1, is GAGVSQSPSNKVTEKGKDVELRCDPISGHTALYWYRQSLGQGLEFLIYFQGNSAPDKSGLPSDRFSAERTGGSVSTLTIQRTQQEDSAVYLCASSFYVEARNEQFFGPGTRLTVL.

Many counts were recorded for this clonotype. This rearrangement joins TRBV12-3 or TRBV12-4 to TRBJ2-3, with D uncertain. The CDR3 totals 13 residues. Trimming left V 5 bases short and J 6 bases short, with 12 bases between. The CDR3 DNA sequence: TGTGCCAGCAGTCACACCCCTTGGGATACGCAGTATTTT. As protein: CASSHTPWDTQYF.

This clonotype was seen at least ten times. This chain joins TRBV25-1 and TRBJ2-5; 14 nucleotides align to TRBD2. The V gene end was trimmed by 5 bases and the J gene end by 2 bases; junction bases not matched to a gene: 10. CDR3 length: 18 residues. Per germline, CDR1 MGHDK and CDR2 SYGVNS. CDR3 in DNA: TGTGCCAGCAGTTCGGGCGGGACTAGCGGGGGACCTCAAGAGACCCAGTACTTC. The encoded protein is CASSSGGTSGGPQETQYF.